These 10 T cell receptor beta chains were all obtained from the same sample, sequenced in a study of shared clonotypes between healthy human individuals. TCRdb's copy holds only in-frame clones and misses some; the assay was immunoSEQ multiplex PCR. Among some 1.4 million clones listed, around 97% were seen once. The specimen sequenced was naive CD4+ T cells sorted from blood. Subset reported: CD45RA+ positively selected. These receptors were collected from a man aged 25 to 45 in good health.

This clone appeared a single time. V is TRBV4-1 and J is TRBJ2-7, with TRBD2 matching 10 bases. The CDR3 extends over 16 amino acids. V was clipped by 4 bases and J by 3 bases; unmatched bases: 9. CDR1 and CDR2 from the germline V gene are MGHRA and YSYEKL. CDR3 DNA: TGCGCCAGCAGCCCACACAGGACTAGCGGAAACTACGAGCAGTACTTC. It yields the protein CASSPHRTSGNYEQYF.

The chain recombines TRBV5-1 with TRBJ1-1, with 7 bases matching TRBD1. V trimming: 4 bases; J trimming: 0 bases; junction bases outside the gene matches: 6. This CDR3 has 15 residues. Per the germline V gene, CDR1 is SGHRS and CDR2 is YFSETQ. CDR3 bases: TGCGCCAGCAGCCGGGGACAGAACATGAACACTGAAGCTTTCTTT. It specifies CASSRGQNMNTEAFF.

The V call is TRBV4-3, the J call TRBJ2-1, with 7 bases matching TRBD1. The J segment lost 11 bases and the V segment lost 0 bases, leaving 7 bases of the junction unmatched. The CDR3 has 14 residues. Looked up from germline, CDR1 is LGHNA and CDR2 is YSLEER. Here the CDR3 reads CASSQDNGGQQQFF. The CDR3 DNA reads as TGCGCCAGCAGCCAAGATAATGGGGGACAGCAGCAGTTCTTC.

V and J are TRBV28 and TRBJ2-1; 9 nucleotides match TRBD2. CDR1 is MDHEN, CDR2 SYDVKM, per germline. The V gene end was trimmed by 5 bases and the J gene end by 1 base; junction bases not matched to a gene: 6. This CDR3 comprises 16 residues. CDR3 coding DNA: TGTGCCAGCAGTCAGACTAGCGGCCCATCCTACAATGAGCAGTTCTTC. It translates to CASSQTSGPSYNEQFF.

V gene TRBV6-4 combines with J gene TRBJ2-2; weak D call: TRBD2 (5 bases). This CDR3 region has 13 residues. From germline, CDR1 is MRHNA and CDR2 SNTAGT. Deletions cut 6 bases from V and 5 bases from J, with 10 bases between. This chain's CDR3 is CASRNTRTGELFF. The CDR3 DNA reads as TGTGCCAGCAGAAACACTAGGACCGGGGAGCTGTTTTTT.

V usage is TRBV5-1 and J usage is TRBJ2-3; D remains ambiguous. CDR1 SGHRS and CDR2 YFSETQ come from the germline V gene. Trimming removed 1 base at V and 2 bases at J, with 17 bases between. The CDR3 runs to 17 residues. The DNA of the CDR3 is TGCGCCAGCAGCTTGTCCTCCCTAGACTCGACCACAGATACGCAGTATTTT. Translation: CASSLSSLDSTTDTQYF.

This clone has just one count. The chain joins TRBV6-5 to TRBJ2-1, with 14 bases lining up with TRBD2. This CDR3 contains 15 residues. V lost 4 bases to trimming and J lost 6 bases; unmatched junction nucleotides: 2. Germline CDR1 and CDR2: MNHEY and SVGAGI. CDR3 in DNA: TGTGCCAGCAGTTGGGGGACTAGCGGGAGCAATGAGCAGTTCTTC. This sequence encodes CASSWGTSGSNEQFF.

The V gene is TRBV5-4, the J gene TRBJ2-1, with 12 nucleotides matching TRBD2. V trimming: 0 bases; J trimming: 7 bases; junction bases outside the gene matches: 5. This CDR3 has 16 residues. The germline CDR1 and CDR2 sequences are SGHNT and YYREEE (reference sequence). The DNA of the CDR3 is TGTGCCAGCAGCTTGGCCATAGGACTAGCGGGAAATGAGCAGTTCTTC. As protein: CASSLAIGLAGNEQFF.

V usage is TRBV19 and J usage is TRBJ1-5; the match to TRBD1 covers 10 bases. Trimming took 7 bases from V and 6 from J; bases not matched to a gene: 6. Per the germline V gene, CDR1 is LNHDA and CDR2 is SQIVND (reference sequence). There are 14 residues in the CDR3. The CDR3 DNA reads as TGTGCCAGTACCCGGGACAGGGGTACTCAGCCCCAGCATTTT. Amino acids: CASTRDRGTQPQHF. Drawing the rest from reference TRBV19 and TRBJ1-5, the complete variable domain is DGGITQSPKYLFRKEGQNVTLSCEQNLNHDAMYWYRQDPGQGLRLIYYSQIVNDFQKGDIAEGYSVSREKKESFPLTVTSAQKNPTAFYLCASTRDRGTQPQHFGDGTRLSIL.

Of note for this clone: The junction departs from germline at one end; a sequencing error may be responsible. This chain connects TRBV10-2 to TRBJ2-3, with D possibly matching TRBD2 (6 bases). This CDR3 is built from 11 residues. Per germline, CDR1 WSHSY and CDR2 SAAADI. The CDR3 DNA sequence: TGCGCCAGCAGTGAGTTGGGCGGGACTTTTTTT. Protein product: CASSELGGTFF.